This T cell receptor beta chain was recovered during a study of identical twins (dated by TCRdb to about 2016). As for the study more broadly: To test whether fetal clonotypes persist, the study used deep sequencing on TCR alpha and beta repertoires from monozygotic twins, unrelated adults of various ages, and cord blood. Replicate twin experiments were performed at different times using different library preparation protocols to rule out contamination. The study at large found these results: Excess twin sharing in beta out-of-frame sequences was weaker because fewer shared sequences lowered the signal-to-noise ratio. Fewer insertions were carried by abundant cord blood beta clonotypes, a similar but weaker trend appeared in young adult naive repertoires, and no such trend appeared in memory repertoires. Recombination models systematically underestimated out-of-frame TCR alpha sharing in monozygotic twins but agreed with sharing between unrelated individuals. Because the same donors could not be followed over many years, conclusions were based on cross-sectional statistical analysis. Zero-insertion analyses could be partly confounded by invariant T cells such as MAIT and iNKT, though diverse VJ usage argued against such confounding for most clonotypes. Compared with coincidental sharing between unrelated individuals, out-of-frame TCR alpha sequences shared between twins showed an excess of sequences with low generation probability.

The junction carries 13 bases between V and J, which are trimmed by 0 bases and 5 bases respectively. CDR1 and CDR2 (DFQATT, SNEGSKA) derive from the germline V gene (reference sequence). The CDR3 starts with the cysteine, ends with the phenylalanine, and has 14 residues. Left in the record is the CDR3 DNA by itself, 42 bases read in frame from the first base. Only healthy Caucasian donors were included. Three pairs of female monozygotic twins, all aged about 18 to 29 years, were included in the twin cohort. Positive isolation kits from Invitrogen were used to isolate CD4+ and CD8+ T cell populations. Of note for this clonotype: Which antigen it targets is not known. No base qualities exist here, and no much larger clone lies one base off it.

The library was generated by 5' RACE. TCRdb shows the sequencer as Illumina HiSeq 2000. Template switching added a universal primer binding site, and the final cDNA carried a unique molecular identifier that allowed TCR cDNA molecules to be counted accurately. Specific primers in the conserved constant-segment region were used to synthesize first-strand cDNA for the TCR alpha and beta chains. To control for contamination, every cDNA library was double barcoded, receiving both a SMART-Mk sample barcode and Illumina barcodes. TruSeq adapter sequences along with Illumina sample barcodes were introduced in two successive PCR steps. The TCR alpha and beta cDNA libraries were sequenced on the Illumina HiSeq platform using custom primers. On the authors' methods: MiGEC processed the raw reads to extract unique molecular identifiers, while MiXCR was used to determine the CDR3 positions. For each individual, recombination models were inferred using an EM algorithm with the repgenHMM and IGoR tools. The analysis of shared clonotypes was done with the tcR package in R, with sharing normalized by the product of cloneset sizes. Out-of-frame nonproductive sequences were analyzed to study raw recombination free of thymic and clonal selection effects. The public reads were quality trimmed at Q25 with fastp and then assembled into clones with MiXCR by TCRdb, keeping productive beta chains. Every CDR3 protein is listed once, alongside the most common genes and DNA of its rows. In this record, the V and J calls reflect TCRdb's handling and not the investigators' own analysis. The sample table lists 430,000 or so distinct CDR3 sequences, around 24% of them with a count of one. About 2.9% of the sample rests with the top ten.

The sample was also reused in another study, on T cells expressing NK-cell markers. As the second study states: Three sorted T-cell subsets (CD3+CD56+NKG2C+, CD3+CD56+NKG2C- and CD3+CD56-NKG2C+) from under ten donors had their TCR beta-chain repertoires profiled. Of the eight sequenced donors, seven were found to be HCMV-seropositive and one was found to be HCMV-seronegative. In several experiments an anti-gammadeltaTCR antibody was added to restrict sorting to alphabetaTCR-expressing T cells. In about six donors, the dominant CD3+CD56+NKG2C+ clonotypes were found to rank among the top 10 CD8+ clonotypes and to make up 1.0-7.0% of CD8+ T cells. Those dominant clonotypes were again the most abundant among CD3+CD56-NKG2C+ cells in a handful of donors, at about 28.3-65%. Whether the expanded NKG2C-expressing T cell clones were specific for HCMV antigens was left unclear. All eight donors whose samples were sequenced were randomly selected healthy volunteers, three of them men and five women. To determine HCMV serostatus, a commercial ELISA kit was used to detect HCMV-specific IgG in serum. MIGEC was used to demultiplex reads and group reads by UMI, and MiTCR was used to assemble and quantify clonotypes. Only TCR cDNA sequences supported by at least two reads were kept to exclude erroneous sequences. The tcR package was used for downstream repertoire analysis, with clonotypes matched between fractions based on CDR3 nucleotide sequence plus V segment. VDJmatch was used to annotate antigen specificity against VDJdb, with one amino acid substitution in CDR3 permitted.

The sequence was collected from a woman under 30 in good health. In this chain, TRBV20-1 is recombined with TRBJ1-2; the D gene lacks a confident call. The sequenced sample consisted of CD4+ T cells sorted from blood. The bases are TGCAGTGCTAGAGATCGGGAGGCGGGGTATGGCTACACCTTC. Translated, it gives CSARDREAGYGYTF.